This T cell receptor (beta chain) was recovered during a study of blood T cell repertoires in COVID-19. In the original analysis: Amplification with reference gene primers provided the estimates of nucleated cell counts. Sequenced by immunoSEQ multiplex PCR; TCRdb stores in-frame clones only, minus some. V and J calls and clone size are as listed in that table; D and trimming were resolved from the DNA. The sample includes about 70,000 clones, 65% to 90% of them seen just once. Germline CDR1 reads MNHNS; CDR2 reads SASEGT. This CDR3 is built from 16 residues. J was trimmed by 6 bases and V by 1 base; bases with no gene match: 10.

The chain links TRBV6-1 to TRBJ2-7; TRBD2 aligns across 9 bases. Sequencing used peripheral blood. The TCR was taken from a woman in her sixties with acute or convalescent COVID-19. CDR3 sequence (DNA): TGTGCCAGCAGTGAAGGGTGGAGCGGGGGGAGAGGCGAGCAGTACTTC. This sequence encodes CASSEGWSGGRGEQYF.